This T cell receptor (beta chain) originates from a study of post-analysis software for immune sequencing data. Study information: Recorded disease courses covered relapsing-remitting, secondary progressive and progressive-relapsing multiple sclerosis. Some patients had no subtype annotation.

J gave up 2 bases and V 5 bases, and 6 bases lay outside the gene matches. Looked up from germline, CDR1 is DFQATT and CDR2 is SNEGSKA (reference sequence). CDR3 length: 15 residues. A remark on this clonotype: Antigen unknown.

Study conclusions and caveats: Multiple sclerosis was associated with a significant reduction in normalized Chao1 diversity relative to controls. Patients had higher frequencies than controls of roughly 5 TRBV segments, including TRBV5-6, TRBV5-1 and TRBV20-1.

Unique molecular identifiers were present in the TCR beta cDNA libraries. TCRdb reprocessed the PCR reads with MiXCR, giving one entry per CDR3 protein. Of around 700,000 distinct CDR3 sequences listed, 55% to 60% are singletons. The sequence came from a girl between 2 and 10 years old with multiple sclerosis. The specimen was blood. The V call is TRBV20-1, the J call TRBJ2-5; 12 nucleotides match TRBD2. The CDR3: CSASGLAGSQETQYF. Here the CDR3 DNA reads TGCAGTGCTTCTGGACTAGCGGGGTCTCAAGAGACCCAGTACTTC.